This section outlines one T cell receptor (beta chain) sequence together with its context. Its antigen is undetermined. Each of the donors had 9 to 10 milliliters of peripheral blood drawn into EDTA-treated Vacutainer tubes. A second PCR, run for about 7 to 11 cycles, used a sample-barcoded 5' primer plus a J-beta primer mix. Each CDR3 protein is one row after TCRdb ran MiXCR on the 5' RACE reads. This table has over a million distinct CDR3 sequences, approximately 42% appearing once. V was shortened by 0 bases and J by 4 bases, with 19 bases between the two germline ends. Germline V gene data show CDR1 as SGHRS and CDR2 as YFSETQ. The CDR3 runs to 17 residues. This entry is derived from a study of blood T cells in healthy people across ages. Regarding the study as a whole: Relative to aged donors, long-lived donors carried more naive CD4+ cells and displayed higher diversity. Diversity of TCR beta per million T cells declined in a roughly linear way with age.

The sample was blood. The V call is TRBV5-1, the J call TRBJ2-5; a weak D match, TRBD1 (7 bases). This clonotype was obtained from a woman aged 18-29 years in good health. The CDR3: CASSLATTHQGGETQYF. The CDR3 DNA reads TGCGCCAGCAGCTTGGCAACCACTCACCAGGGGGGAGAGACCCAGTACTTC.